The T cell receptor (beta chain) under discussion was sequenced for a study of blood T cells in healthy people across ages. Trimming took off 6 bases at V and 6 bases at J, with 15 bases between the two ends. The CDR3 is 13 residues long. The authors ran a second PCR of 7 to 11 cycles using a sample-barcoded 5' primer and a J-beta primer mix. A single record per CDR3 protein comes from TCRdb applying MiXCR to the 5' RACE reads. The sample has roughly 1.6 million distinct CDR3 sequences, almost 35% seen once. The sequencing sample was made of blood. This sequence originates from a young woman in good health. The chain combines TRBV12-3 or TRBV12-4 with TRBJ2-7; weak D call: TRBD1 (6 bases). CDR3 protein: CASSLPPGAEQYF. The CDR3 DNA follows: TGTGCCAGCAGCCTCCCCCCAGGGGCCGAGCAGTACTTC.